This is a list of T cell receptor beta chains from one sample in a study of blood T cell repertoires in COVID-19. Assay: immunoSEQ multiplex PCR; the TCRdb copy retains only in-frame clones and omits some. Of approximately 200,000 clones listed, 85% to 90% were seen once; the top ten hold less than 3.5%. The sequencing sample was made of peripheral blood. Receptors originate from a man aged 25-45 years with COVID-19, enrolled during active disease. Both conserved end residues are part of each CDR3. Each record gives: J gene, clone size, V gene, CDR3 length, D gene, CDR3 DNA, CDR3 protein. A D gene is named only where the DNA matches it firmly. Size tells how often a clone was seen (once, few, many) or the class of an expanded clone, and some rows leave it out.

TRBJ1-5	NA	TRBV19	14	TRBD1	TGTGCCAGTAGTATTAGGACAGGGGCTCAGCCCCAGCATTTT	CASSIRTGAQPQHF
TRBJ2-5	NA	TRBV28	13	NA	TGTGCCAGCAGTTCGTCGAGCCAAGAGACCCAGTACTTC	CASSSSSQETQYF
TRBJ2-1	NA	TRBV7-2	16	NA	TGTGCCAGCAGCTATACGGACATCAGCTCCTACAATGAGCAGTTCTTC	CASSYTDISSYNEQFF
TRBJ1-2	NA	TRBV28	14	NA	TGTGCCAGCAGTTTAGGGGCGGAAAACTATGGCTACACCTTC	CASSLGAENYGYTF
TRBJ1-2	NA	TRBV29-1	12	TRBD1	TGCAGCGTTTTGGGACAGGGTCGGGGCTACACCTTC	CSVLGQGRGYTF
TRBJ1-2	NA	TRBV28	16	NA	TGTGCCAGCAGCTCTCCGGGACGGACTATTAACTATGGCTACACCTTC	CASSSPGRTINYGYTF
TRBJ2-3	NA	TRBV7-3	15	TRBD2	TGTGCCAGCAGCACTTCGGGGGGGCCGACAGATACGCAGTATTTT	CASSTSGGPTDTQYF
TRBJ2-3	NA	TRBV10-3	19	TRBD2	TGTGCCATCAGTGAGTCGAAGAGACTAGCGGGGCCCTACACAGATACGCAGTATTTT	CAISESKRLAGPYTDTQYF
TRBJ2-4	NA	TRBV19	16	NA	TGTGCCAGTGCACCAGGACTCATGCGGGCCAAAAACATTCAGTACTTC	CASAPGLMRAKNIQYF
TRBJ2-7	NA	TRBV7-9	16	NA	TGTGCCAGCAGCTTAGTCACAGGGTGGGGGCGCGACGAGCAGTACTTC	CASSLVTGWGRDEQYF
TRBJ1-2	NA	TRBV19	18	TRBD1	TGTGCCAGTAGTATAGATATAGCAGGGGGCGATGTGGTCTATGGCTACACCTTC	CASSIDIAGGDVVYGYTF
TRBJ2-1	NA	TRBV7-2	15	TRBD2	TGTGCCAGCAGCTGGGGGACTAGCGGTTACAATGAGCAGTTCTTC	CASSWGTSGYNEQFF
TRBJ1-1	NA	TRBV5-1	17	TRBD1	TGCGCCAGCAGCCCGAGCGGGACAGGGCGCGTTGGGACTGAAGCTTTCTTT	CASSPSGTGRVGTEAFF
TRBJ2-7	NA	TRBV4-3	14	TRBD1	TGCGCCAGCAGCCACACAGGGGTTGGCGACGAGCAGTACTTC	CASSHTGVGDEQYF
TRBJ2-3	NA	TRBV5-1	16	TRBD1	TGCGCCAGCACCTTCGGACAGGGGCCCCCCACAGATACGCAGTATTTT	CASTFGQGPPTDTQYF
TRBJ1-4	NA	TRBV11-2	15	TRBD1	TGTGCCAGCAGCTCTACCGGGACAGGGGGTGAAAAACTGTTTTTT	CASSSTGTGGEKLFF
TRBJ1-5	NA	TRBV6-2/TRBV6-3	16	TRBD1	TGTGCCAGCAGTGACACAGGGGTGGTGGGCAATCAGCCCCAGCATTTT	CASSDTGVVGNQPQHF
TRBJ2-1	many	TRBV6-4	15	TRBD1	TGTGCCAGCAGTGAGACAGGGGGCTCCTACAATGAGCAGTTCTTC	CASSETGGSYNEQFF
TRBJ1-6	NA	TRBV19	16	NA	TGTGCCAGTAGTACCAGGACAGCCCCTAAGACCTCACCCCTCCACTTT	CASSTRTAPKTSPLHF
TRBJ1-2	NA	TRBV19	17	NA	TGTGCCAGTAGTATGGCCACAGGGTACGGGTCCGTGTTAGGCTACACCTTC	CASSMATGYGSVLGYTF
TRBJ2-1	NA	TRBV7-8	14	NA	TGTGCCACCCTCAGGGGGGTGTCCTACAATGAGCAGTTCTTC	CATLRGVSYNEQFF
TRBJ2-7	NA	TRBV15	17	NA	TGTGCCACCAGCAGAGGATCCCAGAGGTTAAACTCCTACGAGCAGTACTTC	CATSRGSQRLNSYEQYF
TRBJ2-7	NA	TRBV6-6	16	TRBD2	TGTGCCAGCAGCCGCGGACTAGCGGGAATAGTCTACGAGCAGTACTTC	CASSRGLAGIVYEQYF
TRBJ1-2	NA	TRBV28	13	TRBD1	TGTGCCAGCAGTTTGCCAGGGGGTGATGGCTACACCTTC	CASSLPGGDGYTF
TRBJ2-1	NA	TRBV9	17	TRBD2	TGTGCCAGCAGCTCCCGTCGGGGCGGGAGCTCCTACAATGAGCAGTTCTTC	CASSSRRGGSSYNEQFF
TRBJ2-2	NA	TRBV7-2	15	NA	TGTGCCAGCAGCTTAGAGGGAGTAGGCACCGGGGAGCTGTTTTTT	CASSLEGVGTGELFF
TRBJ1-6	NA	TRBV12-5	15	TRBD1	TGTGCTAGTGCCTCTTCCGGGACAGTTAATTCACCCCTCCACTTT	CASASSGTVNSPLHF
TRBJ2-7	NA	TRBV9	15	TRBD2	TGTGCCAGCAGCGGTGGACTAGCGGGGGATCACGAGCAGTACTTC	CASSGGLAGDHEQYF
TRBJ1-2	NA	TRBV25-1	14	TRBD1	TGTGCCAGCAGTGAGCAGGACAGGGGGCGAGGCTACACCTTC	CASSEQDRGRGYTF
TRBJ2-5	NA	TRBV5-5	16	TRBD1	TGTGCCAGCAGCGCCGGGACAGGGGGCCTCAAAGAGACCCAGTACTTC	CASSAGTGGLKETQYF
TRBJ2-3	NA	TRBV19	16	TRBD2	TGTGCCAGTAGTATACCGGCGGGAGTGGAAACAGATACGCAGTATTTT	CASSIPAGVETDTQYF
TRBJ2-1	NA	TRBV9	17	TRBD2	TGTGCCAGCAGCGTCGGGGGAGGGTTTAGCTCCTACAATGAGCAGTTCTTC	CASSVGGGFSSYNEQFF
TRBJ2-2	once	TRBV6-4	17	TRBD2	TGTGCCAGCAGTGACTCGACTAGCGGTCCGAACACCGGGGAGCTGTTTTTT	CASSDSTSGPNTGELFF
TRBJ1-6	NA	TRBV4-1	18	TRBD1	TGCGCCAGCAGCCAAGATCCTGCCGGACAGGGAGTTAATTCACCCCTCCACTTT	CASSQDPAGQGVNSPLHF
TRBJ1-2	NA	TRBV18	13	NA	TGTGCCAGCTCACCCGGGGGGGACTATGGCTACACCTTC	CASSPGGDYGYTF
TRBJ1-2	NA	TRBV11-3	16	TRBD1	TGTGCCAGCAGCTTAGAGGGAAGGACAGGCAACTATGGCTACACCTTC	CASSLEGRTGNYGYTF
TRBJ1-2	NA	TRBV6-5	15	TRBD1	TGTGCCAGCACCAGGGGGACCGTAGCTAACTATGGCTACACCTTC	CASTRGTVANYGYTF
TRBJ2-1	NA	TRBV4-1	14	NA	TGCGCCAGCAGCCATCTGGGGACAAACAATGAGCAGTTCTTC	CASSHLGTNNEQFF
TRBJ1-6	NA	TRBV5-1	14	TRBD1	TGCGCCAGCAGCTTCCAGGGGGACAAATCACCCCTCCACTTT	CASSFQGDKSPLHF
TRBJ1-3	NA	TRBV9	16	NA	TGTGCCAGCAGCGTAGCTGCGGGAGACTCCAGAAACACCATATATTTT	CASSVAAGDSRNTIYF
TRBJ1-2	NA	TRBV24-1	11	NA	TGTGCCACCAGTACGGGCTATGGCTACACCTTC	CATSTGYGYTF
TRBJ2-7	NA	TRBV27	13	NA	TGTGCCAGCAGTCCCCCCGCGGGCGGCGAGCAGTACTTC	CASSPPAGGEQYF
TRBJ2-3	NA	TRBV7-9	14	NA	TGTGCCAGCCGCTTGGGGGCCCACACAGATACGCAGTATTTT	CASRLGAHTDTQYF
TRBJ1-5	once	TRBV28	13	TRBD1	TGTGCCAGCCGGGACAGTGGGATACAGCCCCAGCATTTT	CASRDSGIQPQHF
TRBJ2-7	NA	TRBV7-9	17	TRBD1	TGTGCCAGCAGCCCCCACGAGGGGGCTCTTATTACCTACGAGCAGTACTTC	CASSPHEGALITYEQYF
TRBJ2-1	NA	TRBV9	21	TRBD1	TGTGCCAGCAGCCCCCTCTTAGACAGGGCCACAGGGCGGAACTCCTACAATGAGCAGTTCTTC	CASSPLLDRATGRNSYNEQFF
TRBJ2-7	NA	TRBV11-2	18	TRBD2	TGTGCCAGCAGCTTTGTAAGCGGGAGCCGCTCCAGCTCCTACGAGCAGTACTTC	CASSFVSGSRSSSYEQYF
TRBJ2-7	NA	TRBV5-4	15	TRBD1	TGTGCCAGCAGCTTGAAGACAGGGATGAGAAACGAGCAGTACTTC	CASSLKTGMRNEQYF
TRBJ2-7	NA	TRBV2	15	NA	TGTGCCAGCAGTGAAGGGCCCAAGAACACCTACGAGCAGTACTTC	CASSEGPKNTYEQYF
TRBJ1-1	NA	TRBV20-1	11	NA	TGCAGTGCTAGGGGGCAGCCTGAAGCTTTCTTT	CSARGQPEAFF
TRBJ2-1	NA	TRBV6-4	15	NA	TGTGCCAGCAGAATTAGCGGAGGGGACTACAATGAGCAGTTCTTC	CASRISGGDYNEQFF